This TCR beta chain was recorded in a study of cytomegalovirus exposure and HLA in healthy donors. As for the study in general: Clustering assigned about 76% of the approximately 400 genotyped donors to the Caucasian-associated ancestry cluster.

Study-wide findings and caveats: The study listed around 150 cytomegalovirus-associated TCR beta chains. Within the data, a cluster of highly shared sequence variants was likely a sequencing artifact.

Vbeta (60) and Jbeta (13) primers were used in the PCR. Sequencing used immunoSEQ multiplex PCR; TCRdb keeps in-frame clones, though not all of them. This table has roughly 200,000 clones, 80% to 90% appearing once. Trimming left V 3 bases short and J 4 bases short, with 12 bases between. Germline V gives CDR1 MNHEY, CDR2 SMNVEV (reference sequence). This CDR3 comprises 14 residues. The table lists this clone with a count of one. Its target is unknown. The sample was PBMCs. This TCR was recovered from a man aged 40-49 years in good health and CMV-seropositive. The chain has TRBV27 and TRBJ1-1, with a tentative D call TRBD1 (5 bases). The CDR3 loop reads CASSFQGGTTEAFF. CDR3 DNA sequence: TGTGCCAGCAGTTTTCAGGGAGGGACCACTGAAGCTTTCTTT.